The sequence of this T cell receptor beta chain was determined in a study of regulatory T cells in long-lasting Graves disease. iRepertoire HTBI primers and Arm-PCR of CDR3 regions built TCR beta libraries. Using its own MiXCR run on the multiplex PCR reads, TCRdb lists one record per CDR3 protein. The table includes about 440,000 distinct CDR3 sequences, approximately 16% detected once. The CDR3 consists of 15 residues. Germline V CDR1 and CDR2: SNHLY, FYNNEI. Trimming pared 4 bases from V and 2 bases from J, leaving 14 bases between. This clonotype was observed at least ten times. Indicated time point: newly diagnosed GD, antithyroid drugs for less than 3 months. PBMC RNA was the source of the TCR library. The sample was also linked to a second study, of T cells in Graves' hyperthyroidism and ophthalmopathy.

This TCR came from a woman in her 30s with Graves disease. The chain recombines TRBV2 with TRBJ2-5; possible D gene TRBD1, 6 bases. Specimen: peripheral blood mononuclear cells (PBMCs), collected at new diagnosis, from a patient treated with antithyroid drugs. The CDR3 nucleotides read TGTGCCAGCAGTGCATCCAGGACAGATCAAGAGACCCAGTACTTC. It is translated as CASSASRTDQETQYF.